What follows are 23 T cell receptor beta chains derived from one specimen sequenced in a study of radiation and T cells in renal cell carcinoma. As for time point: blood 2 weeks post-SBRT. This sample's treatment: 15 Gy SBRT to primary tumor, nephrectomy 4 weeks later. Assay used: immunoSEQ multiplex PCR; TCRdb lists only in-frame clones, some missing. The table shows some 130,000 clones, with 75% to 90% occurring only once. Sequenced here: blood, sampled from a patient whose treatment included radiotherapy and nephrectomy. The source of these receptors is a woman in her fifties or sixties with renal cell carcinoma.

The rearrangement uses TRBV6-5 and TRBJ1-1; 10 bases match TRBD1. CDR3 size: 15 residues. The junction had 6 bases not matched to a gene; V was cut back by 7 bases and J by 1 base. Germline lookup yields CDR1 MNHEY and CDR2 SVGAGI. Here the CDR3 DNA reads TGTGCCAGCAACCCAGGGACAGGGGCGAACACTGAAGCTTTCTTT. Translation: CASNPGTGANTEAFF.

The gene calls are TRBV7-3 and TRBJ2-5; TRBD1 aligns across 8 bases. Per the germline V gene, CDR1 is SGHTA and CDR2 is FQGTGA. This CDR3 region has 14 residues. V dropped 4 bases and J dropped 2; count of bases not matched to a gene: 3. In DNA form, the CDR3 reads TGTGCCAGCAGCTCTACAGGGGGTCAAGAGACCCAGTACTTC. Translating it yields CASSSTGGQETQYF.

The chain recombines TRBV7-2 with TRBJ1-1; tentative D call: TRBD1 (6 bases). The CDR3 totals 16 residues. Per the germline V gene, CDR1 is SGHTA and CDR2 is FQGNSA. The V gene lost 1 base and the J gene lost 4 bases, with 16 bases spanning the gap. CDR3 sequence reads: CASSLGRGPRTTEAFF. In DNA form, the CDR3 reads TGTGCCAGCAGCTTAGGACGGGGGCCGCGCACCACTGAAGCTTTCTTT.

The chain links TRBV11-1 to TRBJ2-3; possibly TRBD1 or TRBD2 for D (5 bases each). CDR1 is SGHAT, CDR2 FQDESV, per germline (reference sequence). V was clipped by 4 bases and J by 2 bases, with 13 bases between them. This CDR3 region has 15 residues. CDR3 sequence (DNA): TGTGCCAGCAGCTCGCCGGGACGGTCCACAGATACGCAGTATTTT. Its protein product is CASSSPGRSTDTQYF.

V gene TRBV7-2 combines with J gene TRBJ2-6; D unresolved. V shed 1 base and J shed 2 bases, with 6 bases lying between them. CDR1 is SGHTA and CDR2 is FQGNSA in the germline V gene. This CDR3 has 15 amino acids. CDR3 DNA: TGTGCCAGCAGCTTAGGAAGGGCTGGGGCCAACGTCCTGACTTTC. Translating gives CASSLGRAGANVLTF.

Only one count was recorded for this clone. The chain links TRBV6-1 to TRBJ2-1, with D uncertain. The CDR3 totals 15 residues. Germline values: CDR1 MNHNS, CDR2 SASEGT. V was cut by 6 bases and J by 6 bases, with 18 bases left in between. The CDR3 spells CASRFVMTRPNEQFF. The CDR3 DNA follows: TGTGCCAGCAGATTCGTCATGACACGACCCAATGAGCAGTTCTTC.

The V call is TRBV27, the J call TRBJ2-3, with 13 bases fitting TRBD2. This CDR3 is built from 15 residues. Looked up from germline, CDR1 is MNHEY and CDR2 is SMNVEV (reference sequence). With V trimmed by 6 bases and J by 5 bases, 5 bases remained unmatched. CDR3 region: CASRKLAGGQDTQYF. The CDR3 DNA sequence: TGTGCCAGCAGGAAACTAGCGGGGGGGCAAGATACGCAGTATTTT.

The chain employs TRBV25-1 and TRBJ1-1; 9 bases map to TRBD1. Trimming at V came to 7 bases and at J to 6 bases, leaving 6 bases not matched to a gene. In germline, CDR1 is MGHDK, CDR2 SYGVNS. The CDR3 extends over 13 amino acids. The CDR3 loop reads CASNRDRGAEAFF. The CDR3 DNA follows: TGTGCCAGCAACCGCGACAGGGGGGCTGAAGCTTTCTTT.

This chain uses TRBV5-4 with TRBJ2-1, with 15 nucleotides matching TRBD2. Unmatched junction bases numbered 4, after V lost 4 bases and J lost 5 bases. The germline V gene has CDR1 SGHNT and CDR2 YYREEE (reference sequence). The CDR3 consists of 16 residues. The CDR3 sequence: CASSPWTSGGDNEQFF. CDR3 coding DNA: TGTGCCAGCAGCCCCTGGACTAGCGGGGGGGACAATGAGCAGTTCTTC.

The chain couples TRBV14 to TRBJ2-7, with 10 positions matching TRBD1. With 4 bases clipped from V and 4 bases from J, the junction kept 4 bases outside the gene matches. Germline V gene lookup returns CDR1 SGHDN and CDR2 FVKESK. This CDR3 has 14 amino acids. CDR3 coding DNA: TGTGCCAGCAGCCCTTTGGACAGGGGGTACGAGCAGTACTTC. Translating gives CASSPLDRGYEQYF.

In this sample, this clone turned up once. The rearrangement uses TRBV2 and TRBJ2-1, with D maybe TRBD2 (6 bases). Per the germline V gene, CDR1 is SNHLY and CDR2 is FYNNEI. Trimming stripped 6 bases from V and 0 bases from J, with 9 bases between. This CDR3 comprises 14 residues. In DNA form, the CDR3 reads TGTGCCAGCAGCGCTAGCGACTCCTACAATGAGCAGTTCTTC. It is translated as CASSASDSYNEQFF.

This clone was observed a few times. The chain has TRBV6-4 and TRBJ2-7, with TRBD1 matching 8 bases. The CDR3 has 16 amino acids. V shed 7 bases, J shed 3 bases, and the junction held 14 bases outside the gene matches. Germline V gene sequence: CDR1 MRHNA, CDR2 SNTAGT. DNA of the CDR3: TGTGCCAGCAATACCGACGCCGACAGGGGACGCTACGAGCAGTACTTC. This gives the protein CASNTDADRGRYEQYF.

This sequence joins TRBV11-3 and TRBJ2-5, with 12 bases identical to TRBD2. Trimming cost V 5 bases and J 2 bases; bases outside gene matches: 3. This CDR3 spans 15 amino acids. Per the germline V gene, CDR1 is SGHNT and CDR2 is YENEEA. The CDR3 DNA is TGTGCCAGCAGCACCGGACTAGCGGGGCAAGAGACCCAGTACTTC. Encoded protein: CASSTGLAGQETQYF.

This sequence joins TRBV7-2 and TRBJ2-1; TRBD2 aligns across 14 bases. This CDR3 contains 17 residues. The germline V gene encodes CDR1 SGHTA and CDR2 FQGNSA. The V and J ends lost 2 bases and 3 bases, in that order; junction bases with no gene match: 3. The CDR3 DNA reads TGTGCCAGCAGCTTACCGGGACTAGCGGGAGTCTACAATGAGCAGTTCTTC. Its protein is CASSLPGLAGVYNEQFF.

The V and J genes are TRBV7-2 and TRBJ2-1, with 9 bases that match TRBD1. The V and J ends lost 5 bases and 6 bases, in that order; junction bases with no gene match: 8. The CDR3 is 15 amino acids. Germline V CDR1 and CDR2: SGHTA, FQGNSA. CDR3 bases: TGTGCCAGCAGCCCAGGACAGGGGTCATTCAATGAGCAGTTCTTC. The encoded protein is CASSPGQGSFNEQFF. The variable domain in full, with the rest retrieved from reference TRBV7-2 and TRBJ2-1, is GAGVSQSPSNKVTEKGKDVELRCDPISGHTALYWYRQSLGQGLEFLIYFQGNSAPDKSGLPSDRFSAERTGGSVSTLTIQRTQQEDSAVYLCASSPGQGSFNEQFFGPGTRLTVL.

The rearrangement joins TRBV9 to TRBJ2-3, with TRBD2 matching 9 bases. CDR1 is SGDLS, CDR2 YYNGEE, per germline. The V segment lost 4 bases and the J segment 4 bases; nucleotides outside the gene matches: 7. The CDR3 length is 15 residues. The CDR3 sequence: CASSPKREVADTQYF. CDR3 sequence (DNA): TGTGCCAGCAGCCCGAAGCGGGAGGTGGCAGATACGCAGTATTTT.

This clone has a single count. V gene TRBV14 combines with J gene TRBJ1-1; D possibly corresponds to TRBD1 (5 bases). Germline CDR1 SGHDN, CDR2 FVKESK. The CDR3 spans 14 residues. Trimming removed 6 bases at V and 8 bases at J, with 19 bases between. In DNA, the CDR3 is TGTGCCAGCAGTCCCTCTTCCAGGGTGCGAGAAGCTTTCTTT. Encoded protein: CASSPSSRVREAFF.

The CDR3 reads CSVEQGARVLGGYTF. The CDR3, as DNA: TGCAGCGTTGAACAGGGGGCGAGGGTGTTGGGCGGCTACACCTTC. V and J are TRBV29-1 and TRBJ1-2; TRBD1 agrees at 8 bases. With V trimmed by 2 bases and J by 8 bases, 13 bases remained unmatched. Germline CDR1 reads SQVTM; CDR2 reads ANQGSEA. The CDR3 sequence is 15 residues long.

The chain has TRBV9 and TRBJ1-1; 7 bases fit TRBD1. After removal of 0 bases from V and 1 base from J, the junction contained 6 bases not matched to a gene. Germline CDR1 reads SGDLS; CDR2 reads YYNGEE. CDR3 length: 16 residues. CDR3 DNA: TGTGCCAGCAGCGTAGTAGTACAGGGGCCGAACACTGAAGCTTTCTTT. This codes for CASSVVVQGPNTEAFF.

The chain couples TRBV14 to TRBJ2-7; no clear D. Trimming pared 3 bases from V and 6 bases from J, leaving 12 bases between. Looked up from germline, CDR1 is SGHDN and CDR2 is FVKESK. The CDR3 runs 13 residues. The CDR3 DNA is TGTGCCAGCAGCCACCCCCAGCCGGCCGAGCAGTACTTC. It specifies CASSHPQPAEQYF.

V and J are TRBV4-1 and TRBJ2-7, with D maybe TRBD2 (6 bases). Germline CDR1 reads MGHRA; CDR2 reads YSYEKL. The CDR3 runs to 16 residues. V was pared by 3 bases and J by 1 base, with 16 bases between. The CDR3 DNA reads TGCGCCAGCAGCCAGGGTAGCCAGGGAGGATCCTACGAGCAGTACTTC. Its protein is CASSQGSQGGSYEQYF.

CDR3 residues: CASSESAGVAEQFF. The CDR3 coding sequence is TGCGCCAGCAGTGAGTCTGCAGGGGTCGCTGAGCAGTTCTTC. The chain combines TRBV10-1 with TRBJ2-1; TRBD1 might be the D (6 bases). V lost 0 bases to trimming and J lost 9 bases, with 12 bases between them. Germline CDR1 WNHNN, CDR2 SYGVQD (reference sequence). The CDR3 sequence is 14 residues long.

The V and J genes are TRBV6-5 and TRBJ1-2; 7 bases line up with TRBD1. Trimming at V came to 6 bases and at J to 5 bases, leaving 6 bases not matched to a gene. Per the germline V gene, CDR1 is MNHEY and CDR2 is SVGAGI. CDR3 length equals 13 residues. The CDR3 protein is CASSPGQSYGYTF. The CDR3 nucleotides are TGTGCCAGCAGCCCGGGACAGAGTTATGGCTACACCTTC.